This T cell receptor (beta chain) was identified during a study of beta chain features in type 1 diabetes. This CDR3 has 12 residues. Germline-derived CDR1 and CDR2 are SGHAT and FQNNGV. Trimming removed 5 bases at V and 14 bases at J, with 18 bases between. CD45RO/CCR7/CD25/CD127/CD95/CD27 separated CD4+ naive, central memory, regulatory and stem cell-like memory cells by sorting. Expressed TCRB transcripts got sequenced, as all isolated RNA was reverse transcribed. Data came from immunoSEQ multiplex PCR; TCRdb stores just in-frame clones and leaves some out. In the table there are more than 550,000 clones, about 14% of which are singletons. This clone was seen only once. As yet, its antigen is unknown. Regarding the study as a whole: Among all four CD4+ subsets, Type 1 diabetes patients had TCRB CDR3s that were moderately but significantly shorter.

The origin of this receptor is a man aged 18 to 29 with type 1 diabetes. The specimen was naive CD4+ T cells from blood. The chain joins TRBV11-2 to TRBJ1-2; D remains ambiguous. In DNA, the CDR3 is TGTGCCAGCAGCCCCGGAAGCCGTGGGGAAACCTTC. Residues: CASSPGSRGETF. Using reference TRBV11-2 and TRBJ1-2 for the parts outside the CDR3, the full variable domain is EAGVAQSPRYKIIEKRQSVAFWCNPISGHATLYWYQQILGQGPKLLIQFQNNGVVDDSQLPKDRFSAERLKGVDSTLKIQPAKLEDSAVYLCASSPGSRGETFGSGTRLTVV.